The rows below give T cell receptor beta chains drawn from one sample of a study of T cell responses to AZD1222 COVID-19 vaccine. Produced via immunoSEQ multiplex PCR; TCRdb's table is partial and in-frame only. The data contain around 99,000 clones, around 93% of them singletons. Material: peripheral blood, obtained 28 days after the second AZD1222 dose. These receptors were obtained from an adult who received the AZD1222 COVID-19 vaccine. Both conserved end residues are part of each CDR3. The order of the fields is clone size, V gene, CDR3 protein. A row's size may be missing; if present it is once, few, many or a size class.

.,TRBV6-5,CASSYSGGGYGYTF
.,TRBV3-1/TRBV3-2,CASSQDAGGSYGYTF
.,TRBV4-2,CASSQDRQTTDTQYF
.,TRBV28,CASLRPSTDTQYF
.,TRBV5-1,CASSPGGTGANQPQHF
.,TRBV30,CAWSPRRNTEAFF
.,TRBV25-1,CASSESTGSVEDTQYF
.,TRBV5-1,CASSLEENNEQFF
.,TRBV3-1/TRBV3-2,CASSQEGEQYF
.,TRBV7-8,CASSLTRTGDGYTF
.,TRBV19,CASTQGVTNEKLFF
.,TRBV2,CASRSGLREGRNEKLFF
.,TRBV6-2/TRBV6-3,CASSKETGGALIQPQHF
once,TRBV7-9,CASSSSGTGPTNEKLFF
.,TRBV5-4,CASSLGETVASYEQYF
.,TRBV3-1/TRBV3-2,CASSQTGGRYEQYF
.,TRBV27,CASSLGQAGSNQPQHF
.,TRBV7-9,CASRGPDSYNEQFF
.,TRBV29-1,CSVEWNRDKISYTF
.,TRBV28,CASSSTEPSKEQYF
.,TRBV7-2,CASSAGGGGYEQYF
.,TRBV6-4,CASSDEGHEQFF
.,TRBV6-5,CASRKGQGNQPQHF
.,TRBV5-4,CASSLEGAQETQYF